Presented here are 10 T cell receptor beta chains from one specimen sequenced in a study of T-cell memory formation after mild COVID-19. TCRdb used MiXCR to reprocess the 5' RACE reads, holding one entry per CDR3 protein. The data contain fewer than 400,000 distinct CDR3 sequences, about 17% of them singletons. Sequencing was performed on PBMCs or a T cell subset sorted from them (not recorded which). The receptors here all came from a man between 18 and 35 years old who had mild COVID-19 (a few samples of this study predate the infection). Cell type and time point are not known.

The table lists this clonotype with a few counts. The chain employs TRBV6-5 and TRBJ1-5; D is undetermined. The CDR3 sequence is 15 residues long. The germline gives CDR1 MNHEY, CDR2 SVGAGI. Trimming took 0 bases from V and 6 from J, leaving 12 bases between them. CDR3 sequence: CASSYSPGSGQPQHF. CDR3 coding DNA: TGTGCCAGCAGTTACTCCCCCGGGAGTGGTCAGCCCCAGCATTTT.

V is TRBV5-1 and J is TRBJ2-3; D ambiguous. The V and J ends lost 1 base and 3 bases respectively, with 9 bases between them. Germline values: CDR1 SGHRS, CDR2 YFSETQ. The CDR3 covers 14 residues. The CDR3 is CASSLSVLTDTQYF. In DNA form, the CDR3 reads TGCGCCAGCAGCTTGAGTGTCTTGACAGATACGCAGTATTTT.

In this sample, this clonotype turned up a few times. The DNA for the CDR3 is TGTGCCAGCAGTGTGGACAGGGGAGACGGAAACACCATATATTTT. Translation: CASSVDRGDGNTIYF. V is TRBV27 and J is TRBJ1-3; 9 bases fit TRBD1. The CDR3 runs to 15 residues. The germline gives CDR1 MNHEY, CDR2 SMNVEV (reference sequence). Germline trimming cut 5 bases from V and 4 bases from J; bases unmatched to any gene: 6.

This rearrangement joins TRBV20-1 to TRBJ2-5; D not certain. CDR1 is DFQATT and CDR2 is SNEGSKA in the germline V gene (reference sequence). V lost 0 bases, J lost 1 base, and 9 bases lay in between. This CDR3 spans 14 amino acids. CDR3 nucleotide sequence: TGCAGTGCTAGAGATGTAGAATCCCAAGAGACCCAGTACTTC. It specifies CSARDVESQETQYF.

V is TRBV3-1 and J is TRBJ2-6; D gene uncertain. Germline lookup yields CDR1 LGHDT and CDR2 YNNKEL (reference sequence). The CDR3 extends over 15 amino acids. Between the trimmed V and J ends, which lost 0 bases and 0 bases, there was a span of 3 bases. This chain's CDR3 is CASSQDASGANVLTF. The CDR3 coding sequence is TGTGCCAGCAGCCAAGATGCCTCTGGGGCCAACGTCCTGACTTTC.

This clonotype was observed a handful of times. Here the CDR3 reads CASSLERGTFGTRTDTQYF. DNA for the CDR3: TGTGCCAGCAGCTTAGAGAGGGGGACTTTCGGGACTAGAACAGATACGCAGTATTTT. V usage is TRBV7-8 and J usage is TRBJ2-3; 8 bases line up with TRBD2. In germline, CDR1 is SGHVS, CDR2 FQNEAQ. The trim removed 1 base at V and 3 bases at J, leaving 15 bases unmatched. The CDR3 spans 19 residues.

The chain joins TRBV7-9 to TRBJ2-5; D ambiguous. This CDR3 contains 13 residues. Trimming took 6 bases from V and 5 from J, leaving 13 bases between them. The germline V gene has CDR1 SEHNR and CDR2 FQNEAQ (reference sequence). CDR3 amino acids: CASRGGLAETQYF. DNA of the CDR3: TGTGCCAGCAGGGGTGGGCTGGCGGAGACCCAGTACTTC.

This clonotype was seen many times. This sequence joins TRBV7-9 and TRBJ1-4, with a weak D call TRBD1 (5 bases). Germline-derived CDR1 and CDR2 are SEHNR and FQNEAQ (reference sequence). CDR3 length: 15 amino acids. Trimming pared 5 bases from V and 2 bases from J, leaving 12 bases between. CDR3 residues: CASSVQGSTNEKLFF. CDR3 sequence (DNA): TGTGCCAGCAGCGTCCAGGGTTCGACTAATGAAAAACTGTTTTTT. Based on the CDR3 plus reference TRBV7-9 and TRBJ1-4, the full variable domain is DTGVSQNPRHKITKRGQNVTFRCDPISEHNRLYWYRQTLGQGPEFLTYFQNEAQLEKSRLLSDRFSAERPKGSFSTLEIQRTEQGDSAMYLCASSVQGSTNEKLFFGSGTQLSVL.

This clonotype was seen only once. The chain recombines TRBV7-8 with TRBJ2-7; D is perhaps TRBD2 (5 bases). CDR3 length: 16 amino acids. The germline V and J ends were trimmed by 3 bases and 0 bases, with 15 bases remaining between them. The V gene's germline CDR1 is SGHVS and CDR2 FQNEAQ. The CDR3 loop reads CASSLLAGPSSYEQYV. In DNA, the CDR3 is TGTGCCAGCAGCTTGCTGGCGGGTCCGAGCTCCTACGAGCAGTACGTC.

The CDR3 here is CASRGQGSLHSPLHF. The CDR3 DNA reads TGCGCCAGCAGAGGACAGGGAAGCCTTCATTCACCCCTCCACTTT. The J gene is TRBJ1-6, the V gene TRBV5-1; the match to TRBD1 covers 8 bases. Per the germline V gene, CDR1 is SGHRS and CDR2 is YFSETQ. J was trimmed by 8 bases and V by 5 bases; bases with no gene match: 9. The CDR3 runs to 15 residues.